This T cell receptor (beta chain) was sequenced during a study of T cells in Graves' hyperthyroidism and ophthalmopathy. RNA transcripts gave rise to amplified TCR beta CDR3 regions. The HTBI primer set served for first-round RT-PCR of the TCR CDR3. Via MiXCR, TCRdb re-called the multiplex PCR reads, giving one row per CDR3 protein. Here the sample spans about 380,000 distinct CDR3 sequences, about 13% being singletons. Unmatched junction bases numbered 7, after V lost 4 bases and J lost 3 bases. This CDR3 spans 15 amino acids. Per the germline V gene, CDR1 is LNHDA and CDR2 is SQIVND (reference sequence).

This receptor was taken from a man under 40 with Graves' hyperthyroidism that later progressed to Graves' ophthalmopathy. The gene calls are TRBV19 and TRBJ1-2; 8 bases are shared with TRBD1. Sample: blood. For the CDR3, the DNA is TGTGCCAGTAGTAGGAGCTCAGGGGGCGACTATGGCTACACCTTC. This codes for CASSRSSGGDYGYTF.